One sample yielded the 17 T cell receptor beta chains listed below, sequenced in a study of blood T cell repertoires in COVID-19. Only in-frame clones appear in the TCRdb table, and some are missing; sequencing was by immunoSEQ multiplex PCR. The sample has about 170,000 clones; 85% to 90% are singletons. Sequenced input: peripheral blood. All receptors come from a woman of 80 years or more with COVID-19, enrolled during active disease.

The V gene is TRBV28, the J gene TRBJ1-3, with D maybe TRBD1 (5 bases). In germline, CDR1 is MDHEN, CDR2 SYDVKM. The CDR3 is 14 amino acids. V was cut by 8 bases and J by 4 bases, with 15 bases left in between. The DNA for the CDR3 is TGTGCCAGCCTTCGGGAGGGGATGGGAAACACCATATATTTT. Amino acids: CASLREGMGNTIYF.

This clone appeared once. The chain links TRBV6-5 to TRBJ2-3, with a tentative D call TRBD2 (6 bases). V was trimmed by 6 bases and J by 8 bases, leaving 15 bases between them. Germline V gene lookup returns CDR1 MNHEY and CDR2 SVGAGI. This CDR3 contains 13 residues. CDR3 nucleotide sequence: TGTGCCAGCAGCGTCACCGGAGGGCCTACGCAGTATTTT. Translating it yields CASSVTGGPTQYF.

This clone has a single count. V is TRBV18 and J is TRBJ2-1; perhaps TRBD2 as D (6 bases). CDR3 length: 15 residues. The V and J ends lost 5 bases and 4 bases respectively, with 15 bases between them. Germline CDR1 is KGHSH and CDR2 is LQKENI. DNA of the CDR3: TGTGCCAGCTCAGGAGCCGGGACTCGGTACAATGAGCAGTTCTTC. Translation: CASSGAGTRYNEQFF.

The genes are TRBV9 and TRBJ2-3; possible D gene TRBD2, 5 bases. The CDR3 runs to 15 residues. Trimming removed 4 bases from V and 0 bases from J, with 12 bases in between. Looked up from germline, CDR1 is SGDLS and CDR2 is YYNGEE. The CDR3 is CASSRKAESTDTQYF. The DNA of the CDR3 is TGTGCCAGCAGCAGGAAAGCGGAGAGCACAGATACGCAGTATTTT.

The CDR3 DNA sequence: TGTGCCACGCTAGCGGGCACAGATACGCAGTATTTT. This encodes CATLAGTDTQYF. This rearrangement joins TRBV11-2 to TRBJ2-3, with TRBD2 matching over 7 bases. V shed 10 bases and J 1 base; nucleotides not matched to a gene: 2. In germline, CDR1 is SGHAT, CDR2 FQNNGV. CDR3 size: 12 residues.

The CDR3 spells CASSSIMGLRGIQYF. Written as DNA, the CDR3 is TGTGCCAGCTCATCAATCATGGGTTTAAGGGGCATTCAGTACTTC. The V gene is TRBV18, the J gene TRBJ2-4; maybe TRBD1 (5 bases). The CDR3 consists of 15 residues. V was clipped by 5 bases and J by 9 bases, with 20 bases between them. Germline values: CDR1 KGHSH, CDR2 LQKENI.

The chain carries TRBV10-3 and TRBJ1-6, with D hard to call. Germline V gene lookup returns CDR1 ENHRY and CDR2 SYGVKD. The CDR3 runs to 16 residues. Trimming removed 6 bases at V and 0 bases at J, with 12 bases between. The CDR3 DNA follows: TGTGCCATCAGGGTAGAGGAAGGCTCCTATAATTCACCCCTCCACTTT. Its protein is CAIRVEEGSYNSPLHF.

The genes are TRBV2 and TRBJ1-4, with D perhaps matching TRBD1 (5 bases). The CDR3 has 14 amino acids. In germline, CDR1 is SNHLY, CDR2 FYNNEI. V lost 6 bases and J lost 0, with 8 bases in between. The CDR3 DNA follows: TGTGCCAGCAGCCGGGGGACAACTAATGAAAAACTGTTTTTT. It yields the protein CASSRGTTNEKLFF.

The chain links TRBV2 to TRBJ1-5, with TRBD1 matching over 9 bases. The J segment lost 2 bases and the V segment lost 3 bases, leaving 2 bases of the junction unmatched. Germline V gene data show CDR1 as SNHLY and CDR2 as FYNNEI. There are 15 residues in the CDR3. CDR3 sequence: CASSDRDRGNQPQHF. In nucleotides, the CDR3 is TGTGCCAGCAGTGACCGGGACAGGGGCAATCAGCCCCAGCATTTT.

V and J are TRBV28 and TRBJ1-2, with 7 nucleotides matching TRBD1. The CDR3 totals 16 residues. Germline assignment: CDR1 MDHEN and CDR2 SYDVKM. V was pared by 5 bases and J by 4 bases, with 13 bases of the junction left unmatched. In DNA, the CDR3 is TGTGCCAGCAGTCGCCAGAGACAGGGTATGAGCTATGGCTACACCTTC. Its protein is CASSRQRQGMSYGYTF.

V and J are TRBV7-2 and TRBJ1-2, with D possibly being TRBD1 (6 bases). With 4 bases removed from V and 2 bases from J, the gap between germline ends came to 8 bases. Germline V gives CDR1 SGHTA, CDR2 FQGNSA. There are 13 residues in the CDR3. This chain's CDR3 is CASSYGQNYGYTF. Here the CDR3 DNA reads TGTGCCAGCAGCTATGGACAGAACTATGGCTACACCTTC.

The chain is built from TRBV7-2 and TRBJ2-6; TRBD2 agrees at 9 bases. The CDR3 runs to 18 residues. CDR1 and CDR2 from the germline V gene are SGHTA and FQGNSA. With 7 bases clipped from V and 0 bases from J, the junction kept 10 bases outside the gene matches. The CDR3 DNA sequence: TGTGCCAGCACTAGCGGGACAGTCGTCGGCTCTGGGGCCAACGTCCTGACTTTC. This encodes CASTSGTVVGSGANVLTF. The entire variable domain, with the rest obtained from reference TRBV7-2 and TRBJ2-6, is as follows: GAGVSQSPSNKVTEKGKDVELRCDPISGHTALYWYRQSLGQGLEFLIYFQGNSAPDKSGLPSDRFSAERTGGSVSTLTIQRTQQEDSAVYLCASTSGTVVGSGANVLTFGAGSRLTVL.

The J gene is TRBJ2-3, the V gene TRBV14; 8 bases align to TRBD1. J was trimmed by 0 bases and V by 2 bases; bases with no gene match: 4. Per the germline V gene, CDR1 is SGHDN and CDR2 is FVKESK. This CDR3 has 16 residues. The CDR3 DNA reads TGTGCCAGCAGCCAACTTGGACAGGGAAGCACAGATACGCAGTATTTT. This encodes CASSQLGQGSTDTQYF.

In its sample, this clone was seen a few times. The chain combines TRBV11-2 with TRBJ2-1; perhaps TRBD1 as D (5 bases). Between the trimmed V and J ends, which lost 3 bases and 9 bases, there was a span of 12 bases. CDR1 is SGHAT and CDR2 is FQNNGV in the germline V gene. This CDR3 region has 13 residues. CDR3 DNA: TGTGCCAGCAGCTTTAGTAGGGGCGGTGAGCAGTTCTTC. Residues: CASSFSRGGEQFF.

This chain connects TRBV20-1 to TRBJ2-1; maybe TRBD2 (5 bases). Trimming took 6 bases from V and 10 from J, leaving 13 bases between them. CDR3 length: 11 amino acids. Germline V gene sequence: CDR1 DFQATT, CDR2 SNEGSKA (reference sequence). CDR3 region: CSAEVSHEQFF. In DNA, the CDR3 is TGCAGTGCGGAGGTGTCCCACGAGCAGTTCTTC.

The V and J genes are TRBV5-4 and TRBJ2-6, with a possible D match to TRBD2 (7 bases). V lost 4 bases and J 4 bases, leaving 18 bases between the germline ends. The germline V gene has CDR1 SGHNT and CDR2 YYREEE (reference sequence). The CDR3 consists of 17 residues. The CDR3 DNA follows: TGTGCCAGCAGCACATCGGGGGGCCAGGGAGGGGCCAACGTCCTGACTTTC. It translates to CASSTSGGQGGANVLTF.

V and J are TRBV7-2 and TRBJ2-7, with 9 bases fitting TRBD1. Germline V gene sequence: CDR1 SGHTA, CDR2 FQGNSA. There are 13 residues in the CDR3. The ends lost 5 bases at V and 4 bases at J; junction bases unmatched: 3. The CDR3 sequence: CASSPDRGYEQYF. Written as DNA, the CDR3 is TGTGCCAGCAGCCCGGACAGGGGATACGAGCAGTACTTC. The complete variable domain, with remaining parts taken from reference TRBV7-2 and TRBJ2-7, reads GAGVSQSPSNKVTEKGKDVELRCDPISGHTALYWYRQSLGQGLEFLIYFQGNSAPDKSGLPSDRFSAERTGGSVSTLTIQRTQQEDSAVYLCASSPDRGYEQYFGPGTRLTVT.